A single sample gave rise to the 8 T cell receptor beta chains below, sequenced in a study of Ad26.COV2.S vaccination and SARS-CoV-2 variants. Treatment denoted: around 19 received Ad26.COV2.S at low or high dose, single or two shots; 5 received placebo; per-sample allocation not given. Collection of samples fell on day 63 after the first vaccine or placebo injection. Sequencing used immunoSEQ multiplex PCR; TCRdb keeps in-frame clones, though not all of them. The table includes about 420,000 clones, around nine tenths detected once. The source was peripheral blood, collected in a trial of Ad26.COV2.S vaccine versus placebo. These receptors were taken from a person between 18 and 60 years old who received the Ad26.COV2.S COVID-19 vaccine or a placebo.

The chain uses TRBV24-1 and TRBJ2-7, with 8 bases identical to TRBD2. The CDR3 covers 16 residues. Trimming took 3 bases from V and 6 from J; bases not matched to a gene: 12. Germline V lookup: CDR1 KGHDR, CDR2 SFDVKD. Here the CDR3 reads CATSDGAGSGVPEQYF. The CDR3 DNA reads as TGTGCCACCAGTGATGGCGCCGGTAGCGGGGTCCCCGAGCAGTACTTC.

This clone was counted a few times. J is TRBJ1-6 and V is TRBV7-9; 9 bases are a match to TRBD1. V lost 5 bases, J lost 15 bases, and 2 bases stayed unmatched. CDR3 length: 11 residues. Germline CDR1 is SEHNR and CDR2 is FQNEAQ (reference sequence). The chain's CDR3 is CASSQGQGLHF. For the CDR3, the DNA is TGTGCCAGCAGCCAGGGACAGGGCCTCCACTTT. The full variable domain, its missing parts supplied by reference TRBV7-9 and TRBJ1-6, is DTGVSQNPRHKITKRGQNVTFRCDPISEHNRLYWYRQTLGQGPEFLTYFQNEAQLEKSRLLSDRFSAERPKGSFSTLEIQRTEQGDSAMYLCASSQGQGLHFGNGTRLTVT.

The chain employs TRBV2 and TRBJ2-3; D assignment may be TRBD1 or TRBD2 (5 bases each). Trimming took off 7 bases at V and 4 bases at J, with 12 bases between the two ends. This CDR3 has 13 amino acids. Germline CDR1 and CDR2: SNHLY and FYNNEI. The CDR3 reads CASKGRLADTQYF. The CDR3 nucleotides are TGTGCCAGCAAGGGACGATTGGCAGATACGCAGTATTTT.

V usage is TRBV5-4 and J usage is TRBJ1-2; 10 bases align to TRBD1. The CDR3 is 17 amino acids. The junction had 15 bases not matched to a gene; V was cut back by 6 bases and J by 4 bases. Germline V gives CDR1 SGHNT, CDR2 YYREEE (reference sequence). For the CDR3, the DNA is TGTGCCAGCATCCCGACCTCCGGGACAGGGGCCCTCTATGGCTACACCTTC. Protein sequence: CASIPTSGTGALYGYTF.

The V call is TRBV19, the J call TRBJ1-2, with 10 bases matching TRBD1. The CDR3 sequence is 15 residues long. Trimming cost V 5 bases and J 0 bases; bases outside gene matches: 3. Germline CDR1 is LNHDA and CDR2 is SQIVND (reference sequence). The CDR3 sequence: CASSGQGGTNYGYTF. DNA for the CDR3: TGTGCCAGTAGTGGACAGGGGGGCACTAACTATGGCTACACCTTC.

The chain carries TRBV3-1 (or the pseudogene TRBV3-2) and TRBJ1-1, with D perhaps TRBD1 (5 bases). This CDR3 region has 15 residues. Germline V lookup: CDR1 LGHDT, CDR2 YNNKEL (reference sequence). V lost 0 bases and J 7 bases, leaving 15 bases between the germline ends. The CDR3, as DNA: TGTGCCAGCAGCCAAGAAGTACACGGGGCCGGTGAAGCTTTCTTT. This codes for CASSQEVHGAGEAFF.

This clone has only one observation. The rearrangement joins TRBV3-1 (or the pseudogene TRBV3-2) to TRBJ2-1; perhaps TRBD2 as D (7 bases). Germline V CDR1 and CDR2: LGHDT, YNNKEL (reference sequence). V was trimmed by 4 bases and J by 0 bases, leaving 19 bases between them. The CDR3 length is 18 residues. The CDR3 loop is CASSPATAGASSYNEQFF. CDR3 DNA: TGTGCCAGCAGCCCCGCGACGGCGGGGGCAAGCTCCTACAATGAGCAGTTCTTC.

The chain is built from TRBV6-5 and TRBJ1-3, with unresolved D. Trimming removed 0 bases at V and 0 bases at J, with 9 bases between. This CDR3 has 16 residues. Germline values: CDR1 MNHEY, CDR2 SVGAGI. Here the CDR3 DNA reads TGTGCCAGCAGTTACTCCGACGGATCCTCTGGAAACACCATATATTTT. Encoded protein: CASSYSDGSSGNTIYF.